This TCR beta chain was found in a study of human T cells and chemical hapten exposure. J gave up 10 bases and V 7 bases, and 7 bases lay outside the gene matches. CDR1 and CDR2 (germline): LNHDA, SQIVND (reference sequence). The CDR3 has 14 residues. The table lists this clonotype with many counts. The time point here: healthy volunteer bleed at 6 weeks. Sequencing started from total RNA isolated from unfractionated whole blood. Each CDR3 protein is one row after TCRdb ran MiXCR on the RACE reads. This sample carries roughly 75,000 distinct CDR3 sequences, around 9.4% of them seen once, and the ten largest clones take about 1.5%.

The chain employs TRBV19 and TRBJ1-6; 10 nucleotides line up with TRBD1. This TCR was recovered from a female donor in good health. Some clones in this sample may be carry-over from other donors' samples. Sequenced sample: whole blood. The CDR3 here is CASTGTGDSSPLHF. CDR3 DNA: TGTGCCAGTACTGGGACAGGGGACTCCTCACCCCTCCACTTT.